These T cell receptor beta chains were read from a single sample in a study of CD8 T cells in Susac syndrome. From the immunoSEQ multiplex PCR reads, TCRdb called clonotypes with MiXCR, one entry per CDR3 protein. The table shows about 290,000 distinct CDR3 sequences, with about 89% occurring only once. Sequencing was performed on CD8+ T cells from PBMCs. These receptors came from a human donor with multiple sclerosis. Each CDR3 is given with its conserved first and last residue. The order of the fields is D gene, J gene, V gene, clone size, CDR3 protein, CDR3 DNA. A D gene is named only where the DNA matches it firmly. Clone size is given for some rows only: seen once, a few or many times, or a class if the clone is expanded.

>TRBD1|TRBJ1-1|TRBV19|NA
CASSAGGLNTEAFF
TGTGCCAGTAGTGCAGGGGGCTTGAACACTGAAGCTTTCTTT
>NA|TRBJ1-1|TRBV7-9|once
CASSGVWEGTEAFF
TGTGCCAGCAGCGGGGTGTGGGAGGGGACTGAAGCTTTCTTT
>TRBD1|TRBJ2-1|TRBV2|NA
CASAKGQGSFDEQFF
TGTGCCAGCGCAAAAGGACAGGGCTCTTTCGATGAGCAGTTCTTC
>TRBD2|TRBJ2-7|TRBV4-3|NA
CASSQDLAGRDEQYF
TGCGCCAGCAGCCAAGATCTAGCGGGAAGGGACGAGCAGTACTTC
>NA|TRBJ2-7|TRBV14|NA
CASSHSPWRVPRPYEQYF
TGTGCCAGCAGCCATTCTCCATGGAGGGTTCCTCGCCCCTACGAGCAGTACTTC
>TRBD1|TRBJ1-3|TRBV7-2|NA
CASSPGQGSSGNTIYF
TGTGCCAGCAGTCCCGGACAGGGTTCCTCTGGAAACACCATATATTTT
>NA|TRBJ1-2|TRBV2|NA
CASSADTGAFGYTF
TGTGCCAGCAGTGCGGACACCGGCGCCTTTGGCTACACCTTC
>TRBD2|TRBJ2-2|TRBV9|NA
CASSVGIWTSGGNTGELFF
TGTGCCAGCAGCGTAGGAATTTGGACTAGCGGGGGGAACACCGGGGAGCTGTTTTTT
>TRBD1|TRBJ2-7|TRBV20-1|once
CSARPGTGGYEQYF
TGCAGTGCTAGACCCGGGACAGGGGGCTACGAGCAGTACTTC
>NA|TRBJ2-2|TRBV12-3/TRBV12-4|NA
CASSMTETGELFF
TGTGCCAGCAGTATGACAGAGACCGGGGAGCTGTTTTTT
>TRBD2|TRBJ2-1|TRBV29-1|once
CSVPPGTSENNEQFF
TGCAGCGTGCCCCCCGGGACTAGCGAGAACAATGAGCAGTTCTTC
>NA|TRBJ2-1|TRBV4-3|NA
CASSPHGAGAHNEQFF
TGCGCCAGCAGCCCCCATGGGGCAGGGGCTCACAATGAGCAGTTCTTC
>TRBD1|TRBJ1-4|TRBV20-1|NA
CSLRTHRGATNEKLFF
TGCAGTCTCAGAACCCACAGGGGTGCAACTAATGAAAAACTGTTTTTT
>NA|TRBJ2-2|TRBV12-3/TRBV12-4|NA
CASTPSDQGNAGELFF
TGTGCCAGCACCCCCTCAGACCAGGGGAACGCCGGGGAGCTGTTTTTT
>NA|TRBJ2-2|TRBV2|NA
CASSERTGGTGELFF
TGTGCCAGCAGTGAGAGGACCGGTGGGACCGGGGAGCTGTTTTTT
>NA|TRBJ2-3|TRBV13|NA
CASSCETDTQYF
TGTGCCAGCAGCTGTGAAACAGATACGCAGTATTTT
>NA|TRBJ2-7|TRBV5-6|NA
CASSLGLRGYEQYF
TGTGCCAGCAGCTTGGGACTCCGCGGATACGAGCAGTACTTC
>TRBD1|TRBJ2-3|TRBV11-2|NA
CASSFLGTATDTQYF
TGTGCCAGCAGCTTTCTTGGGACAGCCACAGATACGCAGTATTTT
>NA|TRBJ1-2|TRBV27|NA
CASSLSGSGDYGYTF
TGTGCCAGCAGTTTATCTGGATCAGGGGACTATGGCTACACCTTC
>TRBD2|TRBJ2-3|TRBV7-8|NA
CASSFELAGGGPRGDTQYF
TGTGCCAGCAGCTTCGAACTAGCGGGGGGCGGCCCCCGGGGAGATACGCAGTATTTT
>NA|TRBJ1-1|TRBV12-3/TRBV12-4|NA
CASSFTAVNTEAFF
TGTGCCAGCAGTTTCACAGCGGTGAACACTGAAGCTTTCTTT
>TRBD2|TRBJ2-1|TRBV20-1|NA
CSARDPQLLAGDYNEQFF
TGCAGTGCTAGAGATCCCCAACTCCTAGCGGGAGACTACAATGAGCAGTTCTTC
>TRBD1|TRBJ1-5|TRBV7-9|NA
CASSAGQGDNQPQHF
TGTGCCAGCAGCGCGGGACAGGGAGACAATCAGCCCCAGCATTTT
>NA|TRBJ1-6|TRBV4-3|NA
CASRQDRGMRNSPLHF
TGCGCCAGCAGGCAAGATCGGGGAATGCGTAATTCACCCCTCCACTTT
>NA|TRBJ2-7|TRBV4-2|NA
CASSQGLSGTGDYEQYF
TGTGCCAGCAGCCAAGGACTATCCGGGACCGGGGACTACGAGCAGTACTTC
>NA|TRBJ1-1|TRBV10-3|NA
CAISEGGTAEAFF
TGTGCCATCAGTGAAGGGGGGACGGCTGAAGCTTTCTTT
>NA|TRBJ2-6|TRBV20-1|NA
CSARDSDSGANVLTF
TGCAGTGCTAGAGATTCGGACTCTGGGGCCAACGTCCTGACTTTC
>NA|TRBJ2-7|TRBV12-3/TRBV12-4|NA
CASGAWGDSGVEQYF
TGTGCCAGCGGAGCGTGGGGGGACAGCGGGGTCGAGCAGTACTTC
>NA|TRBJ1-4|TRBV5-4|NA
CASSLGTANEKLFF
TGTGCCAGCAGCTTGGGGACAGCGAATGAAAAACTGTTTTTT
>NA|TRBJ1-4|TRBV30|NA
CAWSLPNEKLFF
TGTGCCTGGAGCCTCCCTAATGAAAAACTGTTTTTT
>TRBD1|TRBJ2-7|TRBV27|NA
CASSLKHAKAGHRGPYYEQYF
TGTGCCAGCAGTTTAAAGCACGCCAAAGCAGGGCACAGGGGACCCTACTACGAGCAGTACTTC
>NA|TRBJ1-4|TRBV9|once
CASSPVGQEKLFF
TGTGCCAGCAGCCCTGTCGGACAGGAAAAACTGTTTTTT
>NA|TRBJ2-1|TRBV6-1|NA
CASSEWADSYNEQFF
TGTGCCAGCAGTGAATGGGCGGATTCCTACAATGAGCAGTTCTTC
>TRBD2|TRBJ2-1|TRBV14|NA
CASSQDFASGRLEQFF
TGTGCCAGCAGCCAAGATTTCGCTAGCGGGAGACTTGAGCAGTTCTTC
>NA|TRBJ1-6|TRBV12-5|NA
CASGYDSPLHF
TGTGCTAGTGGGTATGATTCACCCCTCCACTTT
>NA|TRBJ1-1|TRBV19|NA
CASSMGIHTEAFF
TGTGCCAGTAGTATGGGGATCCACACTGAAGCTTTCTTT
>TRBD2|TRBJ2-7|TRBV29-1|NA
CSVSGGLEFYEQYF
TGCAGCGTCTCGGGGGGTCTTGAGTTCTACGAGCAGTACTTC
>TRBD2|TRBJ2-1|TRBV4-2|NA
CASSLASGSGDEQFF
TGTGCCAGCAGCCTCGCTAGCGGGAGTGGCGATGAGCAGTTCTTC
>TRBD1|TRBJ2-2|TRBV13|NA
CASRDRGFTGELFF
TGTGCCAGCAGGGACAGGGGGTTCACCGGGGAGCTGTTTTTT
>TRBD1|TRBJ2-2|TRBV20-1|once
CSARSTGGEAGELFF
TGCAGTGCCCGGTCGACAGGGGGAGAGGCCGGGGAGCTGTTTTTT
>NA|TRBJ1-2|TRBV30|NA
CAWSPEQSPNYGYTF
TGTGCCTGGAGTCCTGAACAGTCCCCCAACTATGGCTACACCTTC
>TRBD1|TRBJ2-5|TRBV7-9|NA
CASSLHTGTGAWETQYF
TGTGCCAGCAGCTTGCACACCGGGACAGGGGCTTGGGAGACCCAGTACTTC
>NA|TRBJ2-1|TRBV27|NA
CASSPLDGSGEQFF
TGTGCCAGCAGTCCATTAGACGGGTCGGGTGAGCAGTTCTTC
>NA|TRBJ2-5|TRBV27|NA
CASSLRFTALEAQETQYF
TGTGCCAGCAGTTTAAGATTCACAGCTTTGGAAGCCCAAGAGACCCAGTACTTC
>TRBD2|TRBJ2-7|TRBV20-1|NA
CSASPRGGLGSYEQYF
TGCAGTGCTAGTCCCCGGGGAGGGCTGGGGTCCTACGAGCAGTACTTC
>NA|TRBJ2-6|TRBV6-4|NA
CASSDQVGANVLTF
TGTGCCAGCAGTGACCAGGTTGGGGCCAACGTCCTGACTTTC
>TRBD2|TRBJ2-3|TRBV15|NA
CATTTSGSTADTQYF
TGTGCCACCACAACTAGCGGGAGTACTGCAGATACGCAGTATTTT
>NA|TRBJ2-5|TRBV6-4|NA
CASSRRPEETQYF
TGTGCCAGCAGTCGTCGTCCGGAAGAGACCCAGTACTTC
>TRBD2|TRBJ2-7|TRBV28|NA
CASSPLRIAGVFEQYF
TGTGCCAGCAGTCCCCTACGAATAGCGGGAGTGTTCGAGCAGTACTTC
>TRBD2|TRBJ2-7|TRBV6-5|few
CASRRGLAPGEQYF
TGTGCCAGCAGAAGGGGACTAGCGCCTGGCGAGCAGTACTTC
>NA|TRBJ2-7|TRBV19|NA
CASKGHEISYEQYF
TGTGCCAGTAAGGGACATGAGATATCCTACGAGCAGTACTTC
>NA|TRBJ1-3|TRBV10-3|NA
CAISEVSSGNTIYF
TGTGCCATCAGTGAGGTTTCCTCTGGAAACACCATATATTTT